The clone carrying this T cell receptor (beta chain) has just a few counts. Primed by a sample-barcoded 5' primer and a J-beta primer mix, a second PCR proceeded for about 6 to 12 cycles. TCRdb re-analysed the 5' RACE reads in MiXCR, keeping a single row per CDR3 protein. The data contain roughly 1,500,000 distinct CDR3 sequences, 42% of them singletons. Germline V gene data show CDR1 as SGHRS and CDR2 as YFSETQ. The CDR3 is 16 amino acids. Trimming cost V 0 bases and J 1 base; bases outside gene matches: 5. These data belong to a study of blood T cells in healthy people across ages. The clonotype comes from a woman aged 18-29 years in good health. V usage is TRBV5-1 and J usage is TRBJ2-3; TRBD1 matches at 7 bases. Input material: blood. The CDR3 coding sequence is TGCGCCAGCAGCTTGGCGACAGGGCTGGGCACAGATACGCAGTATTTT. Translation: CASSLATGLGTDTQYF.